These 32 T cell receptor beta chains were all obtained from the same sample, sequenced in a study of radiation and T cells in renal cell carcinoma. Time point defined: blood 2 weeks post-SBRT. The treatment was: 15 Gy SBRT to primary tumor, nephrectomy 4 weeks later. Sequenced by immunoSEQ multiplex PCR; TCRdb stores in-frame clones only, minus some. Of 100,000 to 150,000 clones listed, 81% are singletons. Source: blood, taken from a patient whose treatment included radiotherapy and nephrectomy. The receptor source for this set is a man in his forties or fifties with renal cell carcinoma.

This sequence joins TRBV5-4 and TRBJ2-3, with D possibly TRBD2 on 6 matching bases. The CDR3 has 16 residues. Germline values: CDR1 SGHNT, CDR2 YYREEE (reference sequence). Trimming cost V 0 bases and J 0 bases, with 11 bases left between them. The CDR3 here is CASSLVGGHSTDTQYF. In DNA, the CDR3 is TGTGCCAGCAGCTTGGTAGGAGGGCATAGCACAGATACGCAGTATTTT.

This rearrangement joins TRBV5-1 to TRBJ2-7; D perhaps matches TRBD1 (6 bases). Per the germline V gene, CDR1 is SGHRS and CDR2 is YFSETQ. The CDR3 is made up of 14 amino acids. The V end lost 2 bases, the J end lost 9 bases, and 18 bases lay between the germline ends. DNA for the CDR3: TGCGCCAGCAGCTTATCCACGGGGACAATTGGGCAGTACTTC. It is translated as CASSLSTGTIGQYF.

A few counts support this clone. V usage is TRBV7-9 and J usage is TRBJ2-1; TRBD2 matches 8 bases. This CDR3 is built from 13 residues. Germline values: CDR1 SEHNR, CDR2 FQNEAQ (reference sequence). V shed 2 bases and J 6 bases; nucleotides not matched to a gene: 0. Written as DNA, the CDR3 is TGTGCCAGCAGCTTACTAGCGGGCAATGAGCAGTTCTTC. Encoded protein: CASSLLAGNEQFF.

V is TRBV30 and J is TRBJ1-3, with 8 bases fitting TRBD1. The CDR3 has 15 residues. Per the germline V gene, CDR1 is GTSNPN and CDR2 is SVGIG (reference sequence). The J segment lost 2 bases and the V segment lost 4 bases, leaving 7 bases of the junction unmatched. The CDR3 nucleotides are TGTGCCTGGACCGACAGGGGTACGGCTGGAAACACCATATATTTT. This encodes CAWTDRGTAGNTIYF.

The chain links TRBV6-5 to TRBJ2-2; 8 bases align to TRBD2. The junction had 13 bases not matched to a gene; V was cut back by 10 bases and J by 6 bases. This CDR3 is 15 amino acids long. Germline CDR1 reads MNHEY; CDR2 reads SVGAGI. The CDR3 loop is CATGLAGPQPGELFF. The DNA of the CDR3 is TGTGCCACCGGACTAGCAGGTCCCCAGCCCGGGGAGCTGTTTTTT.

The chain joins TRBV19 to TRBJ2-2; no reliable D call. Trimming stripped 3 bases from V and 6 bases from J, with 8 bases between. Germline assignment: CDR1 LNHDA and CDR2 SQIVND (reference sequence). The CDR3 sequence is 13 residues long. CDR3 coding DNA: TGTGCCAGTAGTATGATCCCCCCCGGGGAGCTGTTTTTT. Translation gives CASSMIPPGELFF.

This clone has a count of ten or more. The gene calls are TRBV15 and TRBJ2-1, with D maybe TRBD2 (6 bases). V was cut by 5 bases and J by 5 bases, with 16 bases left in between. Germline V CDR1 and CDR2: LNHNV, YYDKDF (reference sequence). The CDR3 covers 15 residues. CDR3 coding DNA: TGTGCCACCAGCGGTCGGGGGACGATGGACAATGAGCAGTTCTTC. This encodes CATSGRGTMDNEQFF.

This sequence joins TRBV9 and TRBJ2-7; 9 positions agree with TRBD1. Germline V CDR1 and CDR2: SGDLS, YYNGEE. The CDR3 sequence is 14 residues long. V gave up 0 bases and J gave up 4 bases; unmatched junction bases: 2. The CDR3 region is CASSVEGTGYEQYF. The CDR3 DNA reads TGTGCCAGCAGCGTAGAGGGGACAGGGTACGAGCAGTACTTC. Full variable domain (outside the CDR3, taken from reference TRBV9 and TRBJ2-7): DSGVTQTPKHLITATGQRVTLRCSPRSGDLSVYWYQQSLDQGLQFLIQYYNGEERAKGNILERFSAQQFPDLHSELNLSSLELGDSALYFCASSVEGTGYEQYFGPGTRLTVT.

V gene TRBV18 combines with J gene TRBJ2-1; no clear D gene. Germline V gene lookup returns CDR1 KGHSH and CDR2 LQKENI. This CDR3 has 14 amino acids. V was shortened by 0 bases and J by 8 bases, with 11 bases between the two germline ends. CDR3 region: CASSPPLLWDEQFF. The CDR3 DNA reads as TGTGCCAGCTCACCACCGTTACTATGGGATGAGCAGTTCTTC.

This chain uses TRBV18 with TRBJ1-1; TRBD1 is a possible D gene (5 bases). V lost 1 base to trimming and J lost 1 base, with 7 bases between them. Germline V gene lookup returns CDR1 KGHSH and CDR2 LQKENI. This CDR3 has 14 residues. The CDR3 here is CASSPRGGNTEAFF. CDR3 coding DNA: TGTGCCAGCTCACCACGGGGGGGGAACACTGAAGCTTTCTTT.

The genes are TRBV5-4 and TRBJ2-1; TRBD2 agrees at 11 bases. The J segment lost 8 bases and the V segment lost 3 bases, leaving 10 bases of the junction unmatched. CDR3 length: 16 residues. Germline CDR1 is SGHNT and CDR2 is YYREEE (reference sequence). The CDR3 spells CASSSLAGGPGDEQFF. Here the CDR3 DNA reads TGTGCCAGCAGCTCGTTAGCGGGAGGGCCGGGTGATGAGCAGTTCTTC.

The CDR3 sequence is CASSQIIRSPLHF. The CDR3 DNA follows: TGCGCCAGCAGCCAGATTATTAGGTCACCCCTCCACTTT. This chain uses TRBV4-1 with TRBJ1-6; D ambiguous. The V end lost 3 bases, the J end lost 10 bases, and 10 bases lay between the germline ends. CDR1 and CDR2 from the germline V gene are MGHRA and YSYEKL. The CDR3 contains 13 residues.

DNA of the CDR3: TGTGCCAGCAGTCATACGGGGAACCAAGAGACCCAGTACTTC. This gives the protein CASSHTGNQETQYF. The rearrangement joins TRBV7-2 to TRBJ2-5; a possible D gene is TRBD2 (5 bases). CDR3 size: 14 residues. Germline CDR1 is SGHTA and CDR2 is FQGNSA. Between the trimmed V and J ends, which lost 6 bases and 0 bases, there was a span of 11 bases.

V is TRBV19 and J is TRBJ1-5, with TRBD1 identical over 7 bases. The CDR3 runs to 14 residues. V trimming: 9 bases; J trimming: 4 bases; junction bases outside the gene matches: 9. The germline gives CDR1 LNHDA, CDR2 SQIVND (reference sequence). The CDR3 DNA is TGTGCCAGCGTAAAGGACAGGTCGAATCAGCCCCAGCATTTT. Amino acids: CASVKDRSNQPQHF.

The gene calls are TRBV2 and TRBJ2-7; D is ambiguous. Looked up from germline, CDR1 is SNHLY and CDR2 is FYNNEI. V lost 3 bases and J 3 bases, leaving 6 bases between the germline ends. There are 12 residues in the CDR3. In DNA form, the CDR3 reads TGTGCCAGCAGTGACTACTACTACGAGCAGTACTTC. The encoded protein is CASSDYYYEQYF.

V gene TRBV5-6 combines with J gene TRBJ1-5; 7 nucleotides match TRBD1. The CDR3 runs 15 residues. The V segment lost 6 bases and the J segment 3 bases; nucleotides outside the gene matches: 9. Germline CDR1 and CDR2: SGHDT and YYEEEE. The CDR3 sequence: CASKRQGIPNQPQHF. The DNA of the CDR3 is TGTGCCAGCAAGAGACAGGGTATACCCAATCAGCCCCAGCATTTT.

This clone appeared a few times. The chain uses TRBV9 and TRBJ1-5, with D perhaps matching TRBD1 (6 bases). This CDR3 comprises 13 residues. Deletions cut 1 base from V and 6 bases from J, with 8 bases between. The germline V gene encodes CDR1 SGDLS and CDR2 YYNGEE. CDR3 DNA: TGTGCCAGCAGCGTACAGGGGAGTCAGCCCCAGCATTTT. It codes for CASSVQGSQPQHF.

The chain carries TRBV5-1 and TRBJ1-2, with D maybe TRBD1 (6 bases). Trimming shortened V by 5 bases and J by 6 bases, and 14 bases separated the two germline ends. Germline-derived CDR1 and CDR2 are SGHRS and YFSETQ. This CDR3 has 13 residues. CDR3 DNA: TGCGCCAGCAGGCATACAGGGTCGGATGGCTACACCTTC. The encoded protein is CASRHTGSDGYTF.

The CDR3 region has the DNA TGTGCCAGCAGCCGTCGACAAGTGGGGCCCACGAACCCCTACGAGCAGTACTTC. It is translated as CASSRRQVGPTNPYEQYF. V gene TRBV7-2 combines with J gene TRBJ2-7, with a weak D call TRBD1 (5 bases). Trimming stripped 5 bases from V and 2 bases from J, with 25 bases between. The CDR3 contains 18 residues. Germline V gene lookup returns CDR1 SGHTA and CDR2 FQGNSA. Full variable domain (missing parts from reference TRBV7-2 and TRBJ2-7): GAGVSQSPSNKVTEKGKDVELRCDPISGHTALYWYRQSLGQGLEFLIYFQGNSAPDKSGLPSDRFSAERTGGSVSTLTIQRTQQEDSAVYLCASSRRQVGPTNPYEQYFGPGTRLTVT.

A note on this clone: This CDR3 is also generated by other DNA sequences in the sample. This chain joins TRBV28 and TRBJ1-2; 11 bases fit TRBD1. The trim removed 4 bases at V and 6 bases at J, leaving 7 bases unmatched. This CDR3 is 15 amino acids long. Germline V lookup: CDR1 MDHEN, CDR2 SYDVKM. The CDR3 DNA reads TGTGCCAGCAGTTCACCCGGACAGGGGGCGGATGGCTACACCTTC. Its translation is CASSSPGQGADGYTF.

This chain joins TRBV7-2 and TRBJ1-6; no definite D call. CDR1 and CDR2 (germline): SGHTA, FQGNSA. The V end was cut by 3 bases, the J end by 8 bases, with 8 bases between. The CDR3 covers 13 residues. CDR3 nucleotides: TGTGCCAGCAGCTTTAATTTTGATTCACCCCTCCACTTT. Protein sequence: CASSFNFDSPLHF. The full variable domain, its missing parts supplied by reference TRBV7-2 and TRBJ1-6, is GAGVSQSPSNKVTEKGKDVELRCDPISGHTALYWYRQSLGQGLEFLIYFQGNSAPDKSGLPSDRFSAERTGGSVSTLTIQRTQQEDSAVYLCASSFNFDSPLHFGNGTRLTVT.

This clone was observed a few times. This sequence joins TRBV6-1 and TRBJ2-3; TRBD2 matches 8 bases. CDR1 is MNHNS and CDR2 is SASEGT in the germline V gene. Trimming removed 7 bases from V and 2 bases from J; junction bases left unmatched: 5. This CDR3 is built from 14 residues. The chain's CDR3 is CASKRGLDTDTQYF. The CDR3 nucleotides are TGTGCCAGCAAGAGGGGACTAGACACAGATACGCAGTATTTT.

V gene TRBV7-9 combines with J gene TRBJ2-5, with D tentatively TRBD1 or TRBD2 (5 bases each). Germline CDR1 is SEHNR and CDR2 is FQNEAQ (reference sequence). Trimming stripped 5 bases from V and 2 bases from J, with 9 bases between. The CDR3 contains 13 residues. The CDR3 region has the DNA TGTGCCAGCAGCCCGGGACGGCAAGAGACCCAGTACTTC. Translated, it gives CASSPGRQETQYF.

The chain uses TRBV30 and TRBJ1-2, with D unclear. V dropped 3 bases and J dropped 4 bases, with 9 bases sitting between them. CDR3 size: 12 residues. CDR1 and CDR2 (germline): GTSNPN, SVGIG (reference sequence). CDR3 amino acids: CAWSRQSYGYTF. CDR3 DNA sequence: TGTGCCTGGAGCAGGCAGTCCTATGGCTACACCTTC.

The V and J genes are TRBV29-1 and TRBJ2-7; 10 bases fit TRBD2. V gave up 3 bases and J gave up 0 bases; unmatched junction bases: 5. The CDR3 sequence is 15 residues long. Per germline, CDR1 SQVTM and CDR2 ANQGSEA. The CDR3 region is CSVEGTSESSYEQYF. CDR3 coding DNA: TGCAGCGTTGAGGGGACTAGCGAGAGCTCCTACGAGCAGTACTTC.

The V call is TRBV27, the J call TRBJ2-1, with 14 bases aligning to TRBD2. The V and J ends lost 5 bases and 7 bases, in that order; junction bases with no gene match: 7. CDR1 is MNHEY, CDR2 SMNVEV, per germline (reference sequence). This CDR3 has 16 amino acids. The chain's CDR3 is CASSPPTSGGANEQFF. The CDR3 nucleotides are TGTGCCAGCAGTCCCCCGACTAGCGGGGGGGCAAATGAGCAGTTCTTC.

The genes are TRBV6-1 and TRBJ2-3; TRBD2 might be the D (6 bases). The CDR3 is 16 amino acids. V dropped 4 bases and J dropped 4 bases, with 18 bases sitting between them. Germline CDR1 is MNHNS and CDR2 is SASEGT. The CDR3 protein is CASSGDSRYRPDTQYF. CDR3 DNA sequence: TGTGCCAGCAGTGGGGACTCGCGATATCGTCCAGATACGCAGTATTTT.

V is TRBV6-1 and J is TRBJ1-2; perhaps TRBD1 as D (6 bases). The CDR3 extends over 11 amino acids. The V and J ends lost 11 bases and 6 bases respectively, with 13 bases between them. From germline, CDR1 is MNHNS and CDR2 SASEGT. In DNA, the CDR3 is TGTGCCTCCAGGGGCTACCATGGCTACACCTTC. This gives the protein CASRGYHGYTF.

The rearrangement joins TRBV5-1 to TRBJ2-3; either TRBD1 or TRBD2 may fit D (5 bases each). The CDR3 consists of 15 residues. V was cut by 2 bases and J by 4 bases, with 14 bases left in between. CDR1 and CDR2 from the germline V gene are SGHRS and YFSETQ. The CDR3 nucleotides are TGCGCCAGCAGCTTTATGGGGGATAGGGCAGATACGCAGTATTTT. Protein: CASSFMGDRADTQYF. Complete variable domain (other parts from reference TRBV5-1 and TRBJ2-3): KAGVTQTPRYLIKTRGQQVTLSCSPISGHRSVSWYQQTPGQGLQFLFEYFSETQRNKGNFPGRFSGRQFSNSRSEMNVSTLELGDSALYLCASSFMGDRADTQYFGPGTRLTVL.

The genes are TRBV7-9 and TRBJ2-3; D remains ambiguous. V lost 4 bases and J 3 bases, leaving 8 bases between the germline ends. CDR3 length: 13 amino acids. Germline V gives CDR1 SEHNR, CDR2 FQNEAQ (reference sequence). The CDR3 bases are TGTGCCAGCAGCTACCCGGCGACAGATACGCAGTATTTT. Amino acid sequence: CASSYPATDTQYF.

This clone was observed a few times. This chain joins TRBV5-4 and TRBJ2-3; D remains ambiguous. Trimming removed 0 bases from V and 0 bases from J, with 11 bases in between. The CDR3 totals 16 residues. The germline CDR1 and CDR2 sequences are SGHNT and YYREEE (reference sequence). The DNA of the CDR3 is TGTGCCAGCAGCTTGGAGGCGACTGCTAGCACAGATACGCAGTATTTT. Amino acids: CASSLEATASTDTQYF. Using reference TRBV5-4 and TRBJ2-3 for the parts outside the CDR3, the full variable domain is ETGVTQSPTHLIKTRGQQVTLRCSSQSGHNTVSWYQQALGQGPQFIFQYYREEENGRGNFPPRFSGLQFPNYSSELNVNALELDDSALYLCASSLEATASTDTQYFGPGTRLTVL.

The chain joins TRBV4-1 to TRBJ1-2, with 10 bases lining up with TRBD1. This CDR3 is built from 16 residues. Losses at the gene ends were 4 bases for V and 2 bases for J; bases not matched to a gene: 7. Germline loops: CDR1 MGHRA, CDR2 YSYEKL. This chain's CDR3 is CASSPFLTGGNYGYTF. CDR3 DNA sequence: TGCGCCAGCAGCCCCTTTTTGACAGGGGGCAACTATGGCTACACCTTC.